This T cell receptor beta chain was sequenced for a study of blood T cell repertoires in COVID-19. In the source study's methods: How many nucleated cells were present was estimated from reference gene primer amplification. TCRdb's table, derived via immunoSEQ multiplex PCR, lists solely in-frame clones and lacks some. That table furnishes V, J and clone size, whereas the DNA furnished D and trimming. The table has about 240,000 clones, approximately 80% seen once. This clone was counted once. Germline V lookup: CDR1 SGHVS, CDR2 FQNEAQ. Deletions cut 5 bases from V and 2 bases from J, with 13 bases between. The CDR3 length is 15 residues.

This chain uses TRBV7-8 with TRBJ1-5; weak D call: TRBD1 (6 bases). The sample was peripheral blood. This sequence was found in a woman older than 75 with acute or convalescent COVID-19. This CDR3 reads CASSLSSGGNQPQHF. For the CDR3, the DNA is TGTGCCAGCAGCCTATCCTCAGGGGGCAATCAGCCCCAGCATTTT.